These 31 T cell receptor beta chains came from one sample sequenced in a study of control samples from healthy donors and cancer patients. Sequenced by immunoSEQ multiplex PCR; TCRdb stores in-frame clones only, minus some. The sample holds over 65,000 clones, roughly 89% seen once. Sequencing input: PBMCs. The source of these receptors is a woman aged 45-65 years with colorectal cancer.

This clone was detected a few times. This chain connects TRBV6-2 or TRBV6-3 to TRBJ1-5; 7 bases agree with TRBD1. V trimming: 0 bases; J trimming: 7 bases; junction bases outside the gene matches: 12. The CDR3 sequence is 17 residues long. CDR1 MNHEY and CDR2 SVGEGT come from the germline V gene. In DNA form, the CDR3 reads TGTGCCAGCAGTTACTCGAATCCCCGGCAGGGACAGCAGCCCCAGCATTTT. It encodes CASSYSNPRQGQQPQHF.

V and J are TRBV27 and TRBJ2-5; weak D call: TRBD1 (7 bases). V was pared by 5 bases and J by 4 bases, with 17 bases between. Germline assignment: CDR1 MNHEY and CDR2 SMNVEV (reference sequence). CDR3 length equals 15 residues. CDR3 sequence: CASSPRDSPIETQYF. The CDR3 DNA reads TGTGCCAGCAGTCCGCGGGACAGTCCTATAGAGACCCAGTACTTC.

The V gene is TRBV3-1 (or the pseudogene TRBV3-2), the J gene TRBJ2-5, with 8 bases identical to TRBD2. The germline CDR1 and CDR2 sequences are LGHDT and YNNKEL (reference sequence). This CDR3 is 14 amino acids long. V lost 4 bases to trimming and J lost 5 bases; unmatched junction nucleotides: 6. Here the CDR3 DNA reads TGTGCCAGCAGCCTCCGTAGCGGGGCCGAGACCCAGTACTTC. The encoded protein is CASSLRSGAETQYF.

V usage is TRBV5-5 and J usage is TRBJ1-5; D unresolved. The CDR3 totals 13 residues. Germline loops: CDR1 SGHKS, CDR2 YYEKEE (reference sequence). Trimming pared 0 bases from V and 5 bases from J, leaving 6 bases between. This chain's CDR3 is CASSLVDDQPQHF. CDR3 nucleotide sequence: TGTGCCAGCAGCTTGGTGGATGATCAGCCCCAGCATTTT.

The rearrangement uses TRBV7-9 and TRBJ2-2; possible D gene TRBD1, 6 bases. The CDR3 extends over 16 amino acids. From germline, CDR1 is SEHNR and CDR2 FQNEAQ (reference sequence). V dropped 5 bases and J dropped 5 bases, with 18 bases sitting between them. The CDR3 region is CASSPQAGAPTGELFF. The CDR3 DNA is TGTGCCAGCAGCCCCCAGGCAGGGGCCCCAACCGGGGAGCTGTTTTTT. The variable domain in full, with the rest retrieved from reference TRBV7-9 and TRBJ2-2, is DTGVSQNPRHKITKRGQNVTFRCDPISEHNRLYWYRQTLGQGPEFLTYFQNEAQLEKSRLLSDRFSAERPKGSFSTLEIQRTEQGDSAMYLCASSPQAGAPTGELFFGEGSRLTVL.

The DNA of the CDR3 is TGTGCCAGCAGTTCCGGGTTAAGGGGCACTGAAGCTTTCTTT. Its protein is CASSSGLRGTEAFF. The gene calls are TRBV6-5 and TRBJ1-1, with D tentatively TRBD1 (5 bases). Trimming removed 4 bases at V and 4 bases at J, with 13 bases between. Germline CDR1 reads MNHEY; CDR2 reads SVGAGI. The CDR3 is 14 amino acids.

The rearrangement uses TRBV6-2 or TRBV6-3 and TRBJ1-1; 10 bases match TRBD1. Germline V CDR1 and CDR2: MNHEY, SVGEGT. CDR3 length: 15 residues. After removal of 4 bases from V and 7 bases from J, the junction contained 9 bases not matched to a gene. In DNA form, the CDR3 reads TGTGCCAGCAGTTCCAAAAGGACAGGGGGATTTGAAGCTTTCTTT. Its translation is CASSSKRTGGFEAFF.

The CDR3 DNA is TGTGCCAGCAGTCTCACAGGTCCGCAGGTCTATGGCTACACCTTC. It codes for CASSLTGPQVYGYTF. This chain uses TRBV5-6 with TRBJ1-2, with D tentatively TRBD1 (5 bases). This CDR3 has 15 amino acids. V dropped 5 bases and J dropped 4 bases, with 18 bases sitting between them. The germline V gene encodes CDR1 SGHDT and CDR2 YYEEEE.

This clone was seen just once. The rearrangement joins TRBV5-1 to TRBJ2-1; D is undetermined. Germline loops: CDR1 SGHRS, CDR2 YFSETQ. V dropped 4 bases and J dropped 9 bases, with 8 bases sitting between them. This CDR3 has 11 amino acids. CDR3 in amino acids: CASSTSGEQFF. CDR3 in DNA: TGCGCCAGCAGCACCTCCGGTGAGCAGTTCTTC.

The chain has TRBV18 and TRBJ1-6; D gene uncertain. This CDR3 contains 13 residues. The germline CDR1 and CDR2 sequences are KGHSH and LQKENI. V gave up 3 bases and J gave up 4 bases, with 4 bases separating them. In nucleotides, the CDR3 is TGTGCCAGCTCACCGGATTATAATTCACCCCTCCACTTT. It specifies CASSPDYNSPLHF.

The chain couples TRBV28 to TRBJ2-3; a weak D match, TRBD2 (7 bases). CDR3 length equals 15 residues. Germline CDR1 and CDR2: MDHEN and SYDVKM. The V end lost 2 bases, the J end lost 0 bases, and 9 bases lay between the germline ends. CDR3 protein: CASSLRGASTDTQYF. CDR3 nucleotide sequence: TGTGCCAGCAGTTTACGGGGGGCTAGCACAGATACGCAGTATTTT. The whole variable domain, remainder taken from reference TRBV28 and TRBJ2-3, is DVKVTQSSRYLVKRTGEKVFLECVQDMDHENMFWYRQDPGLGLRLIYFSYDVKMKEKGDIPEGYSVSREKKERFSLILESASTNQTSMYLCASSLRGASTDTQYFGPGTRLTVL.

The chain recombines TRBV4-3 with TRBJ2-5; a weak D match, TRBD2 (5 bases). The CDR3 spans 13 residues. Germline assignment: CDR1 LGHNA and CDR2 YSLEER. The germline V and J ends were trimmed by 3 bases and 5 bases, with 10 bases remaining between them. The CDR3 region is CASSQRDQETQYF. The CDR3 DNA reads TGCGCCAGCAGCCAGAGGGATCAGGAGACCCAGTACTTC.

In the case of this clone: The sample holds other DNA sequences that translate to the same CDR3. The chain combines TRBV6-2 or TRBV6-3 with TRBJ1-1; possible D gene TRBD1, 6 bases. The V gene's germline CDR1 is MNHEY and CDR2 SVGEGT. The CDR3 runs to 15 residues. V lost 2 bases, J lost 1 base, and 11 bases lay in between. The CDR3 is CASSYGGLGNTEAFF. In nucleotides, the CDR3 is TGTGCCAGCAGTTACGGGGGGCTAGGGAACACTGAAGCTTTCTTT.

The gene calls are TRBV25-1 and TRBJ2-5, with 8 bases lining up with TRBD2. CDR1 MGHDK and CDR2 SYGVNS come from the germline V gene. The V and J ends lost 7 bases and 5 bases, in that order; junction bases with no gene match: 12. The CDR3 is made up of 15 amino acids. This CDR3 reads CASKSGTGGLETQYF. The CDR3, as DNA: TGTGCCAGCAAAAGTGGAACGGGGGGGCTGGAGACCCAGTACTTC. The full variable domain, with the rest looked up from reference TRBV25-1 and TRBJ2-5, is EADIYQTPRYLVIGTGKKITLECSQTMGHDKMYWYQQDPGMELHLIHYSYGVNSTEKGDLSSESTVSRIRTEHFPLTLESARPSHTSQYLCASKSGTGGLETQYFGPGTRLLVL.

The rearrangement joins TRBV28 to TRBJ1-4; D is perhaps TRBD1 (6 bases). This CDR3 is 15 amino acids long. V was shortened by 6 bases and J by 4 bases, with 15 bases between the two germline ends. CDR1 and CDR2 (germline): MDHEN, SYDVKM. The CDR3 DNA follows: TGTGCCAGCAGAACCTCAGGGGCGGGTAATGAAAAACTGTTTTTT. It codes for CASRTSGAGNEKLFF.

The chain employs TRBV28 and TRBJ2-2; D assignment may be TRBD1 or TRBD2 (6 bases each). The CDR3 consists of 15 residues. Trimming removed 5 bases from V and 6 bases from J, with 16 bases in between. Germline V lookup: CDR1 MDHEN, CDR2 SYDVKM. CDR3 residues: CASSPGRGPAGELFF. The DNA of the CDR3 is TGTGCCAGCAGTCCGGGACGGGGGCCCGCCGGGGAGCTGTTTTTT.

The chain recombines TRBV21-1 with TRBJ1-4. TRBV21-1 is a listed pseudogene. This CDR3 comprises 9 residues. The DNA for the CDR3 is TGTGCCAGCAGCAACGTACTGTTTTTT. Translated, it gives CASSNVLFF.

The CDR3 nucleotides are TGTGCCAGCAGTTACCGCACTAGCGGGGGTTACTACGAGCAGTACGTC. Translation gives CASSYRTSGGYYEQYV. V usage is TRBV6-2 or TRBV6-3 and J usage is TRBJ2-7; 11 nucleotides align to TRBD2. The CDR3 totals 16 residues. Germline V gives CDR1 MNHEY, CDR2 SVGEGT. V lost 2 bases and J lost 3; bases outside the gene matches: 6.

The chain combines TRBV6-6 with TRBJ2-7; perhaps TRBD1 as D (5 bases). This CDR3 contains 14 residues. Looked up from germline, CDR1 is MNHNY and CDR2 is SVGAGI (reference sequence). The V end lost 0 bases, the J end lost 3 bases, and 9 bases lay between the germline ends. CDR3 residues: CASSYSQGNYEQYV. Here the CDR3 DNA reads TGTGCCAGCAGTTACTCCCAGGGAAACTACGAGCAGTACGTC.

This clone has just one count. The genes are TRBV2 and TRBJ1-3; no clear D gene. The length of the CDR3 is 13 residues. V was clipped by 3 bases and J by 4 bases, with 7 bases between them. Germline values: CDR1 SNHLY, CDR2 FYNNEI. The CDR3 loop is CASSDFRGNTIYF. The CDR3, as DNA: TGTGCCAGCAGTGATTTTAGGGGAAACACCATATATTTT.

This chain links TRBV7-2 with TRBJ2-3; the D call may be TRBD1 or TRBD2 (6 bases each). There are 15 residues in the CDR3. The V end lost 0 bases, the J end lost 4 bases, and 11 bases lay between the germline ends. CDR1 is SGHTA, CDR2 FQGNSA, per germline. CDR3 sequence reads: CASSLARGRSDTQYF. The CDR3 region has the DNA TGTGCCAGCAGCTTAGCTAGGGGGAGGTCAGATACGCAGTATTTT.

CDR3 residues: CASSPMTADNSPLHF. CDR3 DNA sequence: TGTGCCAGCTCGCCTATGACAGCTGATAATTCACCCCTCCACTTT. V is TRBV18 and J is TRBJ1-6, with D perhaps TRBD1 (5 bases). Germline V gene sequence: CDR1 KGHSH, CDR2 LQKENI. The V end was cut by 6 bases, the J end by 5 bases, with 14 bases between. The CDR3 length is 15 residues. Combining the CDR3 with reference TRBV18 and TRBJ1-6 gives the whole variable domain NAGVMQNPRHLVRRRGQEARLRCSPMKGHSHVYWYRQLPEEGLKFMVYLQKENIIDESGMPKERFSAEFPKEGPSILRIQQVVRGDSAAYFCASSPMTADNSPLHFGNGTRLTVT.

The count of this clone is one. V is TRBV19 and J is TRBJ2-2; D unresolved. The CDR3 runs 13 residues. CDR1 is LNHDA and CDR2 is SQIVND in the germline V gene (reference sequence). V gave up 1 base and J gave up 7 bases, with 7 bases separating them. The CDR3 is CASSIVEDGELFF. The CDR3, as DNA: TGTGCCAGTAGTATAGTGGAAGACGGGGAGCTGTTTTTT.

The chain combines TRBV5-1 with TRBJ1-1; 8 bases line up with TRBD1. The trim removed 3 bases at V and 6 bases at J, leaving 7 bases unmatched. CDR1 is SGHRS, CDR2 YFSETQ, per germline. CDR3 length equals 14 residues. The CDR3 is CASSSQGAIPEAFF. The CDR3, as DNA: TGCGCCAGCAGCTCCCAGGGGGCGATCCCTGAAGCTTTCTTT.

This clone was observed a single time. This sequence joins TRBV15 and TRBJ1-5; 9 bases match TRBD1. The CDR3 spans 16 residues. With V trimmed by 1 base and J by 4 bases, 5 bases remained unmatched. CDR1 LNHNV and CDR2 YYDKDF come from the germline V gene (reference sequence). The DNA of the CDR3 is TGTGCCACCAGCAGAGCCCGGGACAGGGAAAATCAGCCCCAGCATTTT. This codes for CATSRARDRENQPQHF.

The chain links TRBV2 to TRBJ1-2; D remains ambiguous. The germline V and J ends were trimmed by 6 bases and 3 bases, with 5 bases remaining between them. The CDR3 is made up of 11 amino acids. CDR1 is SNHLY, CDR2 FYNNEI, per germline. This CDR3 is CASRAHYGYTF. In DNA, the CDR3 is TGTGCCAGCAGAGCTCACTATGGCTACACCTTC. Using reference TRBV2 and TRBJ1-2 for the parts outside the CDR3, the full variable domain is EPEVTQTPSHQVTQMGQEVILRCVPISNHLYFYWYRQILGQKVEFLVSFYNNEISEKSEIFDDQFSVERPDGSNFTLKIRSTKLEDSAMYFCASRAHYGYTFGSGTRLTVV.

V and J are TRBV6-1 and TRBJ1-3; D uncertain. This CDR3 is 15 amino acids long. Per germline, CDR1 MNHNS and CDR2 SASEGT. V was clipped by 2 bases and J by 0 bases, with 8 bases between them. The CDR3 loop reads CASSETGTSGNTIYF. In nucleotides, the CDR3 is TGTGCCAGCAGTGAAACCGGCACCTCTGGAAACACCATATATTTT.

The chain has TRBV6-1 and TRBJ1-6, with a weak D call TRBD1 (5 bases). The CDR3 covers 14 residues. Trimming left V 1 base short and J 7 bases short, with 8 bases between. Germline V gene data show CDR1 as MNHNS and CDR2 as SASEGT. The CDR3 region is CASSEEGKNSPLHF. The CDR3 region has the DNA TGTGCCAGCAGTGAAGAGGGGAAGAATTCACCCCTCCACTTT.

The V gene is TRBV4-3, the J gene TRBJ1-5, with TRBD1 matching over 8 bases. CDR1 and CDR2 from the germline V gene are LGHNA and YSLEER. V lost 0 bases and J lost 3; bases outside the gene matches: 10. The CDR3 extends over 18 amino acids. DNA for the CDR3: TGCGCCAGCAGCCAAGATCCTGCGGGACAGGAGTTCAATCAGCCCCAGCATTTT. Its protein is CASSQDPAGQEFNQPQHF.

The chain has TRBV28 and TRBJ1-6, with D maybe TRBD1 (5 bases). The CDR3 spans 15 residues. CDR1 is MDHEN, CDR2 SYDVKM, per germline. The V end lost 10 bases, the J end lost 2 bases, and 15 bases lay between the germline ends. For the CDR3, the DNA is TGTGCCACCACGGGTGGGACGACCTATAATTCACCCCTCCACTTT. This encodes CATTGGTTYNSPLHF.

The J gene is TRBJ2-4, the V gene TRBV29-1; either TRBD1 or TRBD2 may fit D (5 bases each). Per the germline V gene, CDR1 is SQVTM and CDR2 is ANQGSEA. The V gene lost 5 bases and the J gene lost 0 bases, with 14 bases spanning the gap. This CDR3 is built from 15 residues. CDR3 sequence reads: CSVCVGGGAKNIQYF. The CDR3 DNA reads as TGCAGCGTTTGCGTTGGTGGGGGAGCCAAAAACATTCAGTACTTC.